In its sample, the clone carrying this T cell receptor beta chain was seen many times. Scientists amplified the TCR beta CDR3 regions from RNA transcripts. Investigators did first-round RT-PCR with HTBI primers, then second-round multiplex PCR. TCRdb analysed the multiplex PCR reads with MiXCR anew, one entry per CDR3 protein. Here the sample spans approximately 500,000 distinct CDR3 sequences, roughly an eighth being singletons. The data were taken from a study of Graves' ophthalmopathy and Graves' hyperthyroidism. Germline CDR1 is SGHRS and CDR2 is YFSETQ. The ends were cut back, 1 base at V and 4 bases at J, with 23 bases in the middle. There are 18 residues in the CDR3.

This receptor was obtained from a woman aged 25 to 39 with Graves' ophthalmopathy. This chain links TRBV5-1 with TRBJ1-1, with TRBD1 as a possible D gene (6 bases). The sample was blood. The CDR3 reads CASSLPQVGGYSGTEAFF. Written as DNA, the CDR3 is TGCGCCAGCAGCTTGCCCCAGGTAGGGGGGTATTCGGGCACTGAAGCTTTCTTT.